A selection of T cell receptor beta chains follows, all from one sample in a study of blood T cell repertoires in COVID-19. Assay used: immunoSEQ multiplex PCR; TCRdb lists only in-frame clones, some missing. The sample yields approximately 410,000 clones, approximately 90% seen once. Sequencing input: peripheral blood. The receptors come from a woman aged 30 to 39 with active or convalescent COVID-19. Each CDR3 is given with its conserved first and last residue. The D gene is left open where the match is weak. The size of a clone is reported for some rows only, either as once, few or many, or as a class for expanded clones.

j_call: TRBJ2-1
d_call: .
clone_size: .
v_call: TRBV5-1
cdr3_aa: CASSLGRPGEEQFF
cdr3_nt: TGCGCCAGCAGCTTGGGGCGGCCAGGGGAGGAGCAGTTCTTC

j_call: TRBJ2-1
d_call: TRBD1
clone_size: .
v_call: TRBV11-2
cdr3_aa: CASSPRQGATSNEQFF
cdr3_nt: TGTGCCAGCAGCCCTAGACAGGGGGCGACTAGCAATGAGCAGTTCTTC

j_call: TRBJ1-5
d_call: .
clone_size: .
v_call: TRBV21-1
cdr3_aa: CASSNRGQTEGNQPQHF
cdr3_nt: TGTGCCAGCAGCAATAGAGGCCAGACGGAAGGCAATCAGCCCCAGCATTTT

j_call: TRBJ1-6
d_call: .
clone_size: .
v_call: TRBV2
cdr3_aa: CASSRENRVPNSPLHF
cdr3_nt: TGTGCCAGCAGTCGAGAGAACAGGGTTCCTAATTCACCCCTCCACTTT

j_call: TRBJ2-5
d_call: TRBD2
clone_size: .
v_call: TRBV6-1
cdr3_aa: CASSDGLARETQYF
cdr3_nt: TGTGCCAGCAGTGACGGACTAGCTAGAGAGACCCAGTACTTC

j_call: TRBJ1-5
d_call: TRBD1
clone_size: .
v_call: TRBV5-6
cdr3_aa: CASSRQGNQPQHF
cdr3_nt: TGTGCCAGCAGCAGACAGGGGAACCAGCCCCAGCATTTT

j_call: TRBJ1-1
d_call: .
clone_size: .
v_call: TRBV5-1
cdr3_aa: CASSLGRPGTEAFF
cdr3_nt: TGCGCCAGCAGCTTGGGACGGCCGGGCACTGAAGCTTTCTTT

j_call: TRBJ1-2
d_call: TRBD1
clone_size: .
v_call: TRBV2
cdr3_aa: CASSAPGQGNYGYTF
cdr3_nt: TGTGCCAGCAGTGCCCCCGGACAGGGGAACTATGGCTACACCTTC

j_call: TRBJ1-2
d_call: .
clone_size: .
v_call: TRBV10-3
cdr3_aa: CAISESAGLNYGYTF
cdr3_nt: TGTGCCATCAGTGAGTCGGCAGGGCTTAACTATGGCTACACCTTC

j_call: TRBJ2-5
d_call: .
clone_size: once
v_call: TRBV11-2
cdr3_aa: CASSLASRGGETQYF
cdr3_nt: TGTGCCAGCAGCTTAGCCTCCAGGGGCGGGGAGACCCAGTACTTC

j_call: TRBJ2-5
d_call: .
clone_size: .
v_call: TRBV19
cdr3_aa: CASSIFARGQETQYF
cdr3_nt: TGTGCCAGTAGTATCTTTGCCCGGGGGCAAGAGACCCAGTACTTC

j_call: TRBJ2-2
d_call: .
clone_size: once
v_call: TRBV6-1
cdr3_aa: CASSDGTPNTGELFF
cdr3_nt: TGTGCCAGCAGTGATGGGACACCGAACACCGGGGAGCTGTTTTTT

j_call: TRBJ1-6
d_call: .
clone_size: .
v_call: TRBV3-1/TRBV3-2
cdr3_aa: CASSQDIGVSHSYNSPLHF
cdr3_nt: TGTGCCAGCAGCCAAGATATAGGGGTGTCCCACTCCTATAATTCACCCCTCCACTTT

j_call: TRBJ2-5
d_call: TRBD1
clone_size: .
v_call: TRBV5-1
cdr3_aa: CASRRQGPPTQETQYF
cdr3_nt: TGCGCCAGCAGGAGACAGGGGCCTCCGACCCAAGAGACCCAGTACTTC

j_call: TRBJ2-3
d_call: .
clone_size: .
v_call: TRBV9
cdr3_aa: CASSPGGYSTDTQYF
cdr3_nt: TGTGCCAGCAGCCCCGGGGGTTATAGCACAGATACGCAGTATTTT

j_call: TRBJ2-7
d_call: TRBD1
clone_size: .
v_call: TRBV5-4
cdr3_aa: CASGDRVHYEQYF
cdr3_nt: TGTGCCAGCGGAGACAGGGTACACTACGAGCAGTACTTC

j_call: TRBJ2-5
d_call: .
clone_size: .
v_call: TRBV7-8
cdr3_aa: CASSYQGTQYF
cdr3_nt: TGTGCCAGCAGCTATCAGGGGACCCAGTACTTC

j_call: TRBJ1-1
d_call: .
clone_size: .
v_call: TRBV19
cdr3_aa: CASSTMTVEAFF
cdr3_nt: TGTGCCAGTAGTACCATGACAGTTGAAGCTTTCTTT

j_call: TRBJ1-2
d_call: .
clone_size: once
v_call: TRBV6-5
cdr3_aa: CASSYVAEDMVYTF
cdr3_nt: TGTGCCAGCAGTTACGTGGCAGAAGATATGGTCTACACCTTC

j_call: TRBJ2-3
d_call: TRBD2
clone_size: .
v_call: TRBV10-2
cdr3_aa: CASSDRLAGADTQYF
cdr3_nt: TGCGCCAGCAGTGACCGACTAGCGGGAGCTGATACGCAGTATTTT

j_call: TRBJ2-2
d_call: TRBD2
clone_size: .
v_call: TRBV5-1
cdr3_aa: CASSSGGTGELFF
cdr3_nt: TGCGCCAGCAGCTCCGGGGGGACCGGGGAGCTGTTTTTT

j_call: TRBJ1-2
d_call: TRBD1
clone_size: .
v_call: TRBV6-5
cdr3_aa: CASTGGRNYGYTF
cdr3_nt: TGTGCCAGCACAGGGGGCAGGAACTATGGCTACACCTTC

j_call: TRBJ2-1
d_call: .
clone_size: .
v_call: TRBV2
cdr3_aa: CASSRRQGYNEQFF
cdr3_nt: TGTGCCAGCAGCCGACGGCAGGGCTACAATGAGCAGTTCTTC

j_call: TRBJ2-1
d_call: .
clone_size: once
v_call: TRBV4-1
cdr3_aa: CASSQDRPGVDEQFF
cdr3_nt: TGCGCCAGCAGCCAAGATAGGCCAGGTGTGGATGAGCAGTTCTTC

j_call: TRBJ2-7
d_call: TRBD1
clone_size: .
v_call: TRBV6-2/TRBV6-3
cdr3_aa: CASSYKDRVYEQYF
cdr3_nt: TGTGCCAGCAGTTACAAGGACAGGGTCTACGAGCAGTACTTC

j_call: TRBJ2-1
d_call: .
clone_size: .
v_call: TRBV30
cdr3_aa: CAWSVPGNLRYNEQFF
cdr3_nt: TGTGCCTGGAGTGTTCCCGGGAACCTCAGGTACAATGAGCAGTTCTTC

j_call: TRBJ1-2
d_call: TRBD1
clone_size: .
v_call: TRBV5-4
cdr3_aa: CASSPGQGTNYGYTF
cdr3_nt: TGTGCCAGCAGCCCCGGACAGGGGACTAACTATGGCTACACCTTC

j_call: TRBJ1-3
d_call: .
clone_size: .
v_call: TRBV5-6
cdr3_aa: CASSYSPGHPANTIYF
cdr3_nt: TGTGCCAGCAGCTACTCTCCGGGACACCCGGCAAACACCATATATTTT

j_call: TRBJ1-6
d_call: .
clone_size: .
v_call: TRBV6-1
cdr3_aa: CASSERPEWNSPLHF
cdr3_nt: TGTGCCAGCAGTGAAAGACCGGAGTGGAATTCACCCCTCCACTTT

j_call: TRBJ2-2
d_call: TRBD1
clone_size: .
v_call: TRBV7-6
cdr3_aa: CASSGGSTGGTGELFF
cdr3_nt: TGTGCCAGTAGTGGGGGCTCGACAGGGGGCACCGGGGAGCTGTTTTTT

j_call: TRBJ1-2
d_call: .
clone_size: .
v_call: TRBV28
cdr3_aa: CASSPGNENYGYTF
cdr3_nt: TGTGCCAGCAGCCCGGGAAATGAGAACTATGGCTACACCTTC

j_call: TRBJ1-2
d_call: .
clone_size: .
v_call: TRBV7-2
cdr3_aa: CASSSQGYGYTF
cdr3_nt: TGTGCCAGCAGCTCCCAGGGGTATGGCTACACCTTC

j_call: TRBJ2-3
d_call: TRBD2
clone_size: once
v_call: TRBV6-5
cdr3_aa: CASNLAGGPPDTQYF
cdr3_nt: TGTGCCAGCAACTTAGCGGGGGGGCCACCAGATACGCAGTATTTT

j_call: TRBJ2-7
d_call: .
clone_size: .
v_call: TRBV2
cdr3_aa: CASRGLSYEQYF
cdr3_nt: TGTGCCAGCCGGGGACTCTCCTACGAGCAGTACTTC

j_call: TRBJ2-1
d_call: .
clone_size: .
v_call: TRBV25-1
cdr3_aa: CASSDLLGGDVDEQFF
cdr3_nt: TGTGCCAGCAGTGACCTCCTCGGGGGAGATGTAGATGAGCAGTTCTTC

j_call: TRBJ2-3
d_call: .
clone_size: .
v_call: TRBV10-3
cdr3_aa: CAISQDSPSTDTQYF
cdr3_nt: TGTGCCATCAGTCAGGACTCCCCTAGCACAGATACGCAGTATTTT

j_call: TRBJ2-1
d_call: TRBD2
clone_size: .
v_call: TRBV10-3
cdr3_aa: CATTGETSGYNEQFF
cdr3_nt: TGTGCCACTACCGGGGAGACTAGCGGATACAATGAGCAGTTCTTC

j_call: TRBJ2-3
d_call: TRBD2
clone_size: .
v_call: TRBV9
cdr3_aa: CASTPGTSGASDTQYF
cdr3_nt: TGTGCCAGCACCCCCGGGACTAGCGGGGCCTCAGATACGCAGTATTTT

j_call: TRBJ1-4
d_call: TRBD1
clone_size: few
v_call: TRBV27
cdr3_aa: CASSWDRTNEKLFF
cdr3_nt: TGTGCCAGCAGTTGGGACAGAACTAATGAAAAACTGTTTTTT

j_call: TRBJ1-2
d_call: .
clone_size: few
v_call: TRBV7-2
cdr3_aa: CASSLVGGYGGYTF
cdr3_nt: TGTGCCAGCAGCTTAGTGGGCGGGTACGGCGGCTACACCTTC

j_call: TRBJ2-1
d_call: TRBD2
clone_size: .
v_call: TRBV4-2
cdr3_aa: CASSQGPSGGASGDEQFF
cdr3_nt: TGTGCCAGCAGCCAAGGCCCGAGCGGGGGGGCCAGTGGCGATGAGCAGTTCTTC

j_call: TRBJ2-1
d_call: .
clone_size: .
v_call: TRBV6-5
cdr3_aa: CASTAGQEFF
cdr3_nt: TGTGCCAGCACCGCGGGTCAGGAGTTCTTC

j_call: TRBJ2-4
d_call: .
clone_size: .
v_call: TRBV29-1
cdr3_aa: CSAARGLPLLAKNIQYF
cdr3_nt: TGCAGCGCTGCTCGGGGGTTACCCCTCCTAGCCAAAAACATTCAGTACTTC

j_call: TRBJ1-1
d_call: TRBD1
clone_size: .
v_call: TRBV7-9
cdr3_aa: CASSLGQGGSSIEAFF
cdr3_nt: TGTGCCAGCAGCCTAGGACAGGGGGGGTCGAGCATCGAAGCTTTCTTT

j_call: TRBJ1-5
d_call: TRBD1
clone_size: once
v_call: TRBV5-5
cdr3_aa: CASSLGQGGGQPQHF
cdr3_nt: TGTGCCAGCAGCTTAGGACAGGGGGGAGGTCAGCCCCAGCATTTT

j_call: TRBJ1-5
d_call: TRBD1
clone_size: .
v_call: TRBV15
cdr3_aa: CATSRTRDREDQPQHF
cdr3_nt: TGTGCCACCAGCAGAACCCGGGACAGGGAAGATCAGCCCCAGCATTTT

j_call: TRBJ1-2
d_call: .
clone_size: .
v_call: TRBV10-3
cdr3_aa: CAISDAGGGNGYTF
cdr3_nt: TGTGCCATCAGTGACGCCGGGGGAGGGAATGGCTACACCTTC

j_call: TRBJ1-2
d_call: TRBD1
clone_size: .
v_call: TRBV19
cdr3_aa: CASSVTGINYGYTF
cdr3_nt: TGTGCCAGTAGTGTGACAGGGATTAACTATGGCTACACCTTC

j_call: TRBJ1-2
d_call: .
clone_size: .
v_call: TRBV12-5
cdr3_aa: CASGLGIYRPVF
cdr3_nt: TGTGCTAGTGGTTTGGGAATATACAGGCCCGTCTTC